One and the same sample provided the 25 T cell receptor beta chains below, sequenced in a study of graft-versus-host responses after intestinal transplantation (dated by TCRdb to the early 2020s). Explained via the paper, the time point label denotes: cells obtained before transplantation from donor or recipient. Library construction relied on the immunoSEQ multiplex PCR assay. TCRdb retrieved this table from immuneACCESS and kept in-frame rearrangements only. Not all clones are present; in checked studies, unresolved V genes account for under half, and no reason is known for the remainder. The sample records tens of thousands of clones, 90% to 95% of which are singletons. The ten largest clones represent about 0.23% of the sample. Which antigens these TCRs recognize remains unknown. This specimen consisted of unstimulated CD8+ T cells sorted from spleen or lymph node cells, obtained before transplant. All receptors derive from a human donor who was the organ donor for an intestinal transplant.

Only one count was recorded for this clone. The J gene is TRBJ1-5, the V gene TRBV19; TRBD1 is a possible D gene (6 bases). The CDR3 totals 15 residues. Trimming pared 4 bases from V and 4 bases from J, leaving 14 bases between. Germline assignment: CDR1 LNHDA and CDR2 SQIVND (reference sequence). The CDR3 coding sequence is TGTGCCAGTAGTAGATCGCCAGGGGTAAATCAGCCCCAGCATTTT. Amino acid sequence: CASSRSPGVNQPQHF.

This sequence joins TRBV30 and TRBJ2-3; D assignment may be TRBD1 or TRBD2 (5 bases each). Deletions cut 0 bases from V and 4 bases from J, with 8 bases between. In germline, CDR1 is GTSNPN, CDR2 SVGIG (reference sequence). The CDR3 consists of 13 residues. DNA of the CDR3: TGTGCCTGGAGTGTGGGGACGGCAGATACGCAGTATTTT. Its translation is CAWSVGTADTQYF.

The J gene is TRBJ2-7, the V gene TRBV5-6; 12 nucleotides match TRBD2. Losses at the gene ends were 2 bases for V and 2 bases for J; bases not matched to a gene: 5. The CDR3 sequence is 16 residues long. Germline V gives CDR1 SGHDT, CDR2 YYEEEE. The CDR3 DNA reads TGTGCCAGCAGCTTTTCCCCTAGCGGGGGGGCCTACGAGCAGTACTTC. This gives the protein CASSFSPSGGAYEQYF.

This clone was detected only once. The chain uses TRBV16 and TRBJ2-7; a possible D gene is TRBD2 (5 bases). The ends were cut back, 4 bases at V and 0 bases at J, with 16 bases in the middle. Germline-derived CDR1 and CDR2 are KGHSY and FQNENV. This CDR3 spans 16 amino acids. The CDR3 DNA sequence: TGTGCCAGCAGCCTCCAACCGCCCGGGAACTCCTACGAGCAGTACTTC. It specifies CASSLQPPGNSYEQYF.

The rearrangement joins TRBV2 to TRBJ1-2, with TRBD1 identical over 8 bases. The trim removed 6 bases at V and 3 bases at J, leaving 6 bases unmatched. This CDR3 contains 14 residues. Germline V gene sequence: CDR1 SNHLY, CDR2 FYNNEI. CDR3 DNA sequence: TGTGCCAGCAGGGGGGGGACAGGCTACTATGGCTACACCTTC. This codes for CASRGGTGYYGYTF.

The chain is built from TRBV7-9 and TRBJ2-7; a weak D match, TRBD1 (5 bases). V lost 6 bases and J lost 2, with 23 bases in between. CDR1 is SEHNR and CDR2 is FQNEAQ in the germline V gene (reference sequence). The CDR3 covers 17 residues. As DNA, the CDR3 is TGTGCCAGCAGTTCTACCACAGACAGCTCCCAACCCTACGAGCAGTACTTC. The encoded protein is CASSSTTDSSQPYEQYF.

The V gene is TRBV27, the J gene TRBJ2-3; 8 bases line up with TRBD2. Germline CDR1 MNHEY, CDR2 SMNVEV (reference sequence). There are 16 residues in the CDR3. V lost 5 bases, J lost 2 bases, and 9 bases stayed unmatched. Written as DNA, the CDR3 is TGTGCCAGCAGTGGGCTTGCGGGGGGTATCACAGATACGCAGTATTTT. Translating it yields CASSGLAGGITDTQYF.

This chain connects TRBV11-2 to TRBJ1-6, with D uncertain. This CDR3 contains 18 residues. Germline V gives CDR1 SGHAT, CDR2 FQNNGV. V was cut by 1 base and J by 0 bases, with 13 bases left in between. In DNA form, the CDR3 reads TGTGCCAGCAGCTTAGCTCTTGCCGGAACCTCCTATAATTCACCCCTCCACTTT. As protein: CASSLALAGTSYNSPLHF.

This chain joins TRBV5-3 and TRBJ2-7; no clear D. TRBV5-3 is labeled an ORF, and its function is uncertain. The V end was cut by 7 bases, the J end by 5 bases, with 13 bases between. The CDR3 runs to 12 residues. The CDR3 DNA reads TGTGCCAGACGACCCCTTGGCCACGAGCAGTACTTC. It translates to CARRPLGHEQYF.

The chain joins TRBV27 to TRBJ2-7; D may be TRBD2 (6 bases). CDR3 size: 13 residues. Trimming pared 7 bases from V and 5 bases from J, leaving 15 bases between. In germline, CDR1 is MNHEY, CDR2 SMNVEV (reference sequence). The chain's CDR3 is CASNPAGLDEQYF. The CDR3 DNA reads TGTGCCAGCAATCCCGCGGGGCTGGACGAGCAGTACTTC.

V usage is TRBV14 and J usage is TRBJ2-7; no reliable D call. V was shortened by 0 bases and J by 5 bases, with 11 bases between the two germline ends. Germline lookup yields CDR1 SGHDN and CDR2 FVKESK. CDR3 size: 14 residues. CDR3: CASSQDGWVHEQYF. The CDR3 DNA is TGTGCCAGCAGCCAAGATGGTTGGGTCCACGAGCAGTACTTC.

The V call is TRBV2, the J call TRBJ1-1; 8 bases are a match to TRBD1. Germline lookup yields CDR1 SNHLY and CDR2 FYNNEI. The V gene end was trimmed by 4 bases and the J gene end by 3 bases; junction bases not matched to a gene: 7. The CDR3 is 15 amino acids. As DNA, the CDR3 is TGTGCCAGCAGTGCCCGGACAGGGTCGTACACTGAAGCTTTCTTT. Translated: CASSARTGSYTEAFF.

The J gene is TRBJ2-7, the V gene TRBV5-4, with D tentatively TRBD2 (5 bases). CDR3 size: 11 residues. The V and J ends lost 3 bases and 5 bases respectively, with 6 bases between them. Germline V lookup: CDR1 SGHNT, CDR2 YYREEE (reference sequence). CDR3 amino acids: CASSSGNEQYF. The CDR3 DNA follows: TGTGCCAGCAGCTCCGGGAACGAGCAGTACTTC.

The chain joins TRBV28 to TRBJ1-2; TRBD1 is a possible D gene (5 bases). Germline CDR1 is MDHEN and CDR2 is SYDVKM. This CDR3 spans 14 amino acids. Deletions cut 6 bases from V and 7 bases from J, with 18 bases between. The chain's CDR3 is CASSPTPWGSGYTF. The CDR3 DNA is TGTGCCAGCAGCCCCACCCCTTGGGGGTCTGGCTACACCTTC.

This chain joins TRBV7-9 and TRBJ1-3, with D possibly TRBD1 on 5 matching bases. The germline V gene has CDR1 SEHNR and CDR2 FQNEAQ (reference sequence). This CDR3 spans 12 amino acids. The germline V and J ends were trimmed by 11 bases and 2 bases, with 10 bases remaining between them. The CDR3 DNA follows: TGTGCCGGGGGGAGACCTGGAAACACCATATATTTT. The encoded protein is CAGGRPGNTIYF.

The chain recombines TRBV12-2 with TRBJ1-5. TRBV12-2 is recorded as a pseudogene. This CDR3 spans 16 amino acids. The CDR3 reads CASRLVALGESQPQHF. The CDR3 region has the DNA TGTGCAAGTCGCTTAGTAGCGCTCGGGGAGAGTCAGCCCCAGCATTTT.

J is TRBJ1-1 and V is TRBV19; unclear D gene. V lost 1 base, J lost 1 base, and 10 bases lay in between. This CDR3 is built from 15 residues. Germline CDR1 and CDR2: LNHDA and SQIVND (reference sequence). For the CDR3, the DNA is TGTGCCAGTAGTATAGGAGCAGGTGCGAACACTGAAGCTTTCTTT. Protein: CASSIGAGANTEAFF.

This clone was found a few times. The DNA for the CDR3 is TGTGCCATCAGTGATGAGACAGGGGTCACTGAAGCTTTCTTT. Translating gives CAISDETGVTEAFF. The J gene is TRBJ1-1, the V gene TRBV10-3, with 8 bases lining up with TRBD1. Trimming at V came to 3 bases and at J to 4 bases, leaving 4 bases not matched to a gene. CDR3 length: 14 amino acids. Germline V gene data show CDR1 as ENHRY and CDR2 as SYGVKD.

This chain links TRBV19 with TRBJ2-7; D is ambiguous. V lost 3 bases and J 4 bases, leaving 10 bases between the germline ends. Per the germline V gene, CDR1 is LNHDA and CDR2 is SQIVND (reference sequence). CDR3 size: 13 residues. As DNA, the CDR3 is TGTGCCAGTAGTATCGACATGCTTTACGAGCAGTACTTC. Encoded protein: CASSIDMLYEQYF.

The chain employs TRBV18 and TRBJ1-4; TRBD1 matches at 8 bases. The CDR3 extends over 16 amino acids. Per germline, CDR1 KGHSH and CDR2 LQKENI. Germline trimming cut 6 bases from V and 6 bases from J; bases unmatched to any gene: 12. In DNA, the CDR3 is TGTGCCAGCTCGCCGGTCGACAGGGGTGGAGATGAAAAACTGTTTTTT. Its translation: CASSPVDRGGDEKLFF.

The chain is built from TRBV18 and TRBJ2-5, with a possible D match to TRBD1 (6 bases). The germline CDR1 and CDR2 sequences are KGHSH and LQKENI. The CDR3 totals 14 residues. Trimming removed 3 bases at V and 3 bases at J, with 11 bases between. The CDR3 spells CASSPMGTKETQYF. The DNA of the CDR3 is TGTGCCAGCTCACCGATGGGGACAAAAGAGACCCAGTACTTC.

V is TRBV5-1 and J is TRBJ2-5; no reliable D call. CDR1 SGHRS and CDR2 YFSETQ come from the germline V gene. Between the trimmed V and J ends, which lost 0 bases and 1 base, there was a span of 7 bases. CDR3 size: 14 residues. The CDR3: CASSLGWTQETQYF. In DNA form, the CDR3 reads TGCGCCAGCAGCTTGGGGTGGACCCAAGAGACCCAGTACTTC.

The chain uses TRBV7-8 and TRBJ2-1, with 9 bases lining up with TRBD2. The CDR3 extends over 16 amino acids. Losses at the gene ends were 6 bases for V and 4 bases for J; bases not matched to a gene: 10. CDR1 is SGHVS, CDR2 FQNEAQ, per germline. For the CDR3, the DNA is TGTGCCAGCAGGGCACTCGAGCGGGGGGTTTACAATGAGCAGTTCTTC. This encodes CASRALERGVYNEQFF.

This clone was observed once. The chain joins TRBV27 to TRBJ1-3, with D unresolved. V lost 5 bases to trimming and J lost 0 bases, with 11 bases between them. The CDR3 covers 15 residues. Germline lookup yields CDR1 MNHEY and CDR2 SMNVEV (reference sequence). The CDR3 sequence: CASSNSARSGNTIYF. As DNA, the CDR3 is TGTGCCAGCAGTAACAGCGCCCGCTCTGGAAACACCATATATTTT.

The chain uses TRBV4-1 and TRBJ2-7, with D tentatively TRBD2 (7 bases). Germline loops: CDR1 MGHRA, CDR2 YSYEKL. The CDR3 length is 16 residues. Trimming stripped 0 bases from V and 3 bases from J, with 15 bases between. In nucleotides, the CDR3 is TGCGCCAGCAGCCAAGAGTCGGGGGGCCGGTACTACGAGCAGTACTTC. This codes for CASSQESGGRYYEQYF.